The 4 T cell receptor beta chains in this list originate from one sample, sequenced in a study of T-cell memory formation after mild COVID-19. MiXCR, applied by TCRdb to the 5' RACE reads, yields one record per CDR3 protein. The data show about 190,000 distinct CDR3 sequences, around 19% seen once. The sequenced material came from PBMCs or a T cell subset sorted from them (not recorded which). The origin of the receptors is an adult woman who had mild COVID-19 (a few samples of this study predate the infection). Cell type and time point are not known.

This clonotype was seen more than once but under ten times. This sequence joins TRBV12-3 or TRBV12-4 and TRBJ2-7; 11 bases align to TRBD1. This CDR3 comprises 14 residues. J was trimmed by 4 bases and V by 2 bases; bases with no gene match: 1. CDR3: CASSLRDRGYEQYF. The CDR3 coding sequence is TGTGCCAGCAGTTTAAGGGACAGGGGGTACGAGCAGTACTTC.

Ten or more counts support this clonotype. V usage is TRBV5-1 and J usage is TRBJ2-7; 8 positions match TRBD2. The CDR3 covers 14 residues. Germline V lookup: CDR1 SGHRS, CDR2 YFSETQ. The V and J ends lost 3 bases and 5 bases, in that order; junction bases with no gene match: 7. The CDR3 region is CASSSRSGSNEQYF. CDR3 DNA sequence: TGCGCCAGCAGCTCGCGGAGCGGGAGTAACGAGCAGTACTTC.

This chain links TRBV20-1 with TRBJ2-3; D tentatively reads TRBD1 or TRBD2 (5 bases each). V lost 1 base and J lost 2, with 13 bases in between. The CDR3 extends over 15 amino acids. CDR1 DFQATT and CDR2 SNEGSKA come from the germline V gene (reference sequence). CDR3 residues: CSARGYGGSTDTQYF. In DNA, the CDR3 is TGCAGTGCTAGAGGTTATGGGGGATCCACAGATACGCAGTATTTT.

The V call is TRBV7-2, the J call TRBJ2-2; D is uncertain. The CDR3 has 11 amino acids. V lost 5 bases to trimming and J lost 8 bases, with 6 bases between them. CDR1 is SGHTA and CDR2 is FQGNSA in the germline V gene. This CDR3 reads CASSRLGELFF. CDR3 in DNA: TGTGCCAGCAGCCGTCTGGGGGAGCTGTTTTTT.